This paragraph reports one T cell receptor (beta chain). Its target is not known. The data belong to a study of cytomegalovirus exposure and HLA in healthy donors. It was with 60 Vbeta and 13 Jbeta primers that the PCR ran. Repertoires were generated with immunoSEQ multiplex PCR, while TCRdb's copy carries only in-frame clones and drops some. The sample has more than 65,000 clones. General study results and limits: For cytomegalovirus status, the classifier reportedly gave diagnoses with high specificity and sensitivity.

The CDR3 totals 14 residues. The V gene end was trimmed by 7 bases and the J gene end by 5 bases; junction bases not matched to a gene: 8. The germline CDR1 and CDR2 sequences are MGHDK and SYGVNS. The sequence was collected from a man aged 40-55 years in good health and CMV-seronegative. The chain carries TRBV25-1 and TRBJ1-1; 9 nucleotides line up with TRBD1. The sample comprised PBMCs. CDR3 nucleotide sequence: TGTGCCAGCAAGCTGGGTGGGACAGGGACTGAAGCTTTCTTT. Translated, it gives CASKLGGTGTEAFF.